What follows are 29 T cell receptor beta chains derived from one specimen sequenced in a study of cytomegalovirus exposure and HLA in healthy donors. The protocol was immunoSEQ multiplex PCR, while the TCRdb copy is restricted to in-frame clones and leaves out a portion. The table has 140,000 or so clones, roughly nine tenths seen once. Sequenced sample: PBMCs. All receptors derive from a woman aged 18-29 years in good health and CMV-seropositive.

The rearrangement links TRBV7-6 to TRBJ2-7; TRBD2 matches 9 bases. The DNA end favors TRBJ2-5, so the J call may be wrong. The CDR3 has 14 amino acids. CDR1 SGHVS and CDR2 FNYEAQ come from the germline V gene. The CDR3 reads CASSKSGGQETQYF. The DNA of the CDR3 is TGTGCCAGCAGCAAAAGCGGGGGGCAAGAGACCCAGTACTTC.

The CDR3 sequence: CASSLARNTEAFF. In DNA form, the CDR3 reads TGTGCCAGCAGCTTGGCCAGGAACACTGAAGCTTTCTTT. The chain employs TRBV5-4 and TRBJ1-1; D call uncertain. Germline CDR1 and CDR2: SGHNT and YYREEE (reference sequence). CDR3 size: 13 residues. The V gene lost 0 bases and the J gene lost 1 base, with 4 bases spanning the gap.

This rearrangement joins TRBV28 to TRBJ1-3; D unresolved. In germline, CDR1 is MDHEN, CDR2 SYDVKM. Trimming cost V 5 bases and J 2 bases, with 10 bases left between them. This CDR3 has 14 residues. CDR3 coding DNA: TGTGCCAGCAGTCACCAGACAACTGGAAACACCATATATTTT. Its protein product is CASSHQTTGNTIYF.

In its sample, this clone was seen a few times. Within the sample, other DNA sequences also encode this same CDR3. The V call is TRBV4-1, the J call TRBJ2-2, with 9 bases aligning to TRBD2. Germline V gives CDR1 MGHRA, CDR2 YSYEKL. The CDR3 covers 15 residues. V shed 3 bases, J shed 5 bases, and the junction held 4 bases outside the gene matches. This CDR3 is CASSQDSGGTGELFF. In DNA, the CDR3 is TGCGCCAGCAGCCAGGATAGCGGGGGAACCGGGGAGCTGTTTTTT.

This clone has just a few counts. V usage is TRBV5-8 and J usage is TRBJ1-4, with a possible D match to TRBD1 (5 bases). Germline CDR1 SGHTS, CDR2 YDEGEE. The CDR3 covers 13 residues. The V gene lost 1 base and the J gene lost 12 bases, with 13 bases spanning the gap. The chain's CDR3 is CASSLYGAKELFF. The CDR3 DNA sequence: TGTGCCAGCAGCTTGTATGGGGCGAAAGAACTGTTTTTT.

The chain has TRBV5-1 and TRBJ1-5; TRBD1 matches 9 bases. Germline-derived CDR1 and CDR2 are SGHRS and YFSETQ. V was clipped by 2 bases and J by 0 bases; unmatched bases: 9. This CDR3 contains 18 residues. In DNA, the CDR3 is TGCGCCAGCAGCTTAGGGGACAGGGCTCAAACTAGCAATCAGCCCCAGCATTTT. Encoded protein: CASSLGDRAQTSNQPQHF.

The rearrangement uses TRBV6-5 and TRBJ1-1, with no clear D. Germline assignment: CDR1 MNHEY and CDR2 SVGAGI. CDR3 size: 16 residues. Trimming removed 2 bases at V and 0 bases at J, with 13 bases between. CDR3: CASSYTRTSLNTEAFF. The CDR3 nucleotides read TGTGCCAGCAGTTACACCCGAACATCATTGAACACTGAAGCTTTCTTT.

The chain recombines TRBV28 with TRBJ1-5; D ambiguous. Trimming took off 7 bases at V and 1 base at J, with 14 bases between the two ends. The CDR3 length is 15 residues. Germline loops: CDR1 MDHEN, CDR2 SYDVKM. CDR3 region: CASTITGLSNQPQHF. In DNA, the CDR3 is TGTGCCAGCACCATAACGGGGTTAAGCAATCAGCCCCAGCATTTT.

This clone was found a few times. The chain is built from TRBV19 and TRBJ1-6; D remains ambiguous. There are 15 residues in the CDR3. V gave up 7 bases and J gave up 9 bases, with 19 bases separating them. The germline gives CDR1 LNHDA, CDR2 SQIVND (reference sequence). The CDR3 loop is CASTIVAGRSSPLHF. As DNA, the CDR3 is TGTGCCAGTACCATAGTGGCAGGTCGTAGTTCACCCCTCCACTTT.

The chain's CDR3 is CASRWDSDTQYF. The CDR3 DNA reads as TGTGCCAGCCGGTGGGACTCAGATACGCAGTATTTT. The chain recombines TRBV5-6 with TRBJ2-3, with a possible D match to TRBD2 (6 bases). This CDR3 region has 12 residues. V was cut by 7 bases and J by 4 bases, with 10 bases left in between. The germline gives CDR1 SGHDT, CDR2 YYEEEE.

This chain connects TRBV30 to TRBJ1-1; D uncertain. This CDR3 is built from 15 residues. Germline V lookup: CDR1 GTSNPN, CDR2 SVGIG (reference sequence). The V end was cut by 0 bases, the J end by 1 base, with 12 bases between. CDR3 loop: CAWSVLRAANTEAFF. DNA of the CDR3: TGTGCCTGGAGTGTACTCCGAGCCGCGAACACTGAAGCTTTCTTT.

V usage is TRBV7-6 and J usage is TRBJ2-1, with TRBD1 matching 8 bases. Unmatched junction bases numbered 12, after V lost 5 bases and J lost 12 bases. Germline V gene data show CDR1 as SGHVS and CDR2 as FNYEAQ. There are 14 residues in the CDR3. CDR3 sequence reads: CASSPRTGRVRQFF. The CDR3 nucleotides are TGTGCCAGCAGCCCCCGGACAGGGCGGGTGAGGCAGTTCTTC.

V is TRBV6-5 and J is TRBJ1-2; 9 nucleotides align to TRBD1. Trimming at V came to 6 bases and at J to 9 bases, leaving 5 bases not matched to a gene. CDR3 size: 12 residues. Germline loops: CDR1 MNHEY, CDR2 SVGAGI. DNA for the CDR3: TGTGCCAGCAGCCGGACAGGGGTGAGCTACACCTTC. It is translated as CASSRTGVSYTF.

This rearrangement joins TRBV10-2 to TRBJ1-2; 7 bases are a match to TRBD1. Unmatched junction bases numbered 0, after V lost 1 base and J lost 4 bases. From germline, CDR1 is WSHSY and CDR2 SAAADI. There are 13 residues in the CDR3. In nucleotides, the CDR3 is TGCGCCAGCAGTGAGTACAGGGGCTATGGCTACACCTTC. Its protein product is CASSEYRGYGYTF.

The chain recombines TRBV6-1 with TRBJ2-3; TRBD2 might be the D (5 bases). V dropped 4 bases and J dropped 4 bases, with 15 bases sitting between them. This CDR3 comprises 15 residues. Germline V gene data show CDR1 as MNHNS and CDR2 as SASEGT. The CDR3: CASSAIAGRPDTQYF. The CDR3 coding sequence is TGTGCCAGCAGTGCAATCGCGGGTAGACCAGATACGCAGTATTTT.

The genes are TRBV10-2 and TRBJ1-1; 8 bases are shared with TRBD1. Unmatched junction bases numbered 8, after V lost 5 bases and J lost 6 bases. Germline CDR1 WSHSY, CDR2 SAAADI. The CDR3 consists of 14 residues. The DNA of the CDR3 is TGCGCCAGCAGTTACGGACAGGGCGGGGCTGAAGCTTTCTTT. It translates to CASSYGQGGAEAFF.

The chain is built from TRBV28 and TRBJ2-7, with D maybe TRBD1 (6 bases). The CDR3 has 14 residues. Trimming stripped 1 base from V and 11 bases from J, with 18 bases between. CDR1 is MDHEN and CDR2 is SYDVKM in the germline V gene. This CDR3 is CASSLLSGHKAEYF. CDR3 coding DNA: TGTGCCAGCAGTTTATTGTCGGGACATAAGGCCGAGTACTTC.

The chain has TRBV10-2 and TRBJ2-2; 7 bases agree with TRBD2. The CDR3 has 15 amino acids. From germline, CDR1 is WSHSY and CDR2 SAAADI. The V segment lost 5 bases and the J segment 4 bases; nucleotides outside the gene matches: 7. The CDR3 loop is CASSSGAYFTGELFF. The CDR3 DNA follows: TGCGCCAGCAGTAGCGGGGCATACTTCACCGGGGAGCTGTTTTTT.

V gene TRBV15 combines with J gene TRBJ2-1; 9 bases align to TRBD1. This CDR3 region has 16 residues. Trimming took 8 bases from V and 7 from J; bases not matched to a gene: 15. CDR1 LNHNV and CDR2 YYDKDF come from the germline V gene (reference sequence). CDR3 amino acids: CATDHPGDRAWNEQFF. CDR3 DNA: TGTGCCACCGACCACCCCGGGGACAGGGCTTGGAATGAGCAGTTCTTC.

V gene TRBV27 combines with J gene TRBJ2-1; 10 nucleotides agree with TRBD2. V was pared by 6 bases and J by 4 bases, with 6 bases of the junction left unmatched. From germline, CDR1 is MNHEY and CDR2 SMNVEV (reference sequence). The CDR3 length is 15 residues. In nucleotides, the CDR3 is TGTGCCAGCAGCCAGACTAGCGGGCCTTACAATGAGCAGTTCTTC. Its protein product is CASSQTSGPYNEQFF.

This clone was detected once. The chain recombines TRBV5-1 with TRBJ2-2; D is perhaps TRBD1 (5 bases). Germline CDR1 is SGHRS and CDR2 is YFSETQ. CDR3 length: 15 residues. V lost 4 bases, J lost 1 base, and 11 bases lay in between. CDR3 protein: CASSLGQMNTGELFF. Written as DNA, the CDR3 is TGCGCCAGCAGCCTAGGACAAATGAACACCGGGGAGCTGTTTTTT. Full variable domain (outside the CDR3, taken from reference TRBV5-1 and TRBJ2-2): KAGVTQTPRYLIKTRGQQVTLSCSPISGHRSVSWYQQTPGQGLQFLFEYFSETQRNKGNFPGRFSGRQFSNSRSEMNVSTLELGDSALYLCASSLGQMNTGELFFGEGSRLTVL.

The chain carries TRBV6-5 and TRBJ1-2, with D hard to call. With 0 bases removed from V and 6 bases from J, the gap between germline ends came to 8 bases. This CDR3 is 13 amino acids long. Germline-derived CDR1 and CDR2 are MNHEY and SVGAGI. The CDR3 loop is CASSYSRADGYTF. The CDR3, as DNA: TGTGCCAGCAGTTACTCGAGGGCGGATGGCTACACCTTC.

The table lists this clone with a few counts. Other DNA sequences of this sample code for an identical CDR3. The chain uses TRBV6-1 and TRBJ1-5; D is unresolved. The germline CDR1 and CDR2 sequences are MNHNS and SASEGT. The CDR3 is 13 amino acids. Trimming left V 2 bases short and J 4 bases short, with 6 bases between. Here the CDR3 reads CASSESSNQPQHF. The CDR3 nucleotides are TGTGCCAGCAGTGAATCTTCGAATCAGCCCCAGCATTTT.

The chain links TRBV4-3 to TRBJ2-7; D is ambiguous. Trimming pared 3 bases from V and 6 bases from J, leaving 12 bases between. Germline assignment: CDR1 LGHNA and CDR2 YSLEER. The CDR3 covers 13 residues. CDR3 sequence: CASSQSRFGEQYF. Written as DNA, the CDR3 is TGCGCCAGCAGCCAGTCCAGGTTCGGCGAGCAGTACTTC.

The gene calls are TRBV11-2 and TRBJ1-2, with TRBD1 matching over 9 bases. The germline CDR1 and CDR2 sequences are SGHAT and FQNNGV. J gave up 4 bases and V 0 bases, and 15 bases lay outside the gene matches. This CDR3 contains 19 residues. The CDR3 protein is CASSLDTGGNRRAPYGYTF. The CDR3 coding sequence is TGTGCCAGCAGCTTAGATACAGGGGGCAACCGCCGGGCCCCCTATGGCTACACCTTC.

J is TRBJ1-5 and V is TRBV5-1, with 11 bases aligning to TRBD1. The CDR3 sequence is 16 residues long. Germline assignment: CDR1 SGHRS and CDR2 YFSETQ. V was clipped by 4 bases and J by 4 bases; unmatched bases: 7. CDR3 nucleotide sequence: TGCGCCAGCAGCGATGTGGACAGGGGGCCTAATCAGCCCCAGCATTTT. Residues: CASSDVDRGPNQPQHF.

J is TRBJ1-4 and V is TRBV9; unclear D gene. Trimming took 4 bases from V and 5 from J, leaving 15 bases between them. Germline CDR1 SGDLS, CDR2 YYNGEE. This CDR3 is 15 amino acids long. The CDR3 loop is CASSQTTRGNEKLFF. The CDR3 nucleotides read TGTGCCAGCAGCCAGACCACCCGGGGAAATGAAAAACTGTTTTTT.

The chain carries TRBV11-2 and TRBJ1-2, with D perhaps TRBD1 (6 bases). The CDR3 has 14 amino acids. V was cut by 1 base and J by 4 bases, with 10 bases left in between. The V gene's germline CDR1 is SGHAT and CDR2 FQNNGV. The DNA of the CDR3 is TGTGCCAGCAGCTTAGGGCGGGGGCTCTATGGCTACACCTTC. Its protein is CASSLGRGLYGYTF.

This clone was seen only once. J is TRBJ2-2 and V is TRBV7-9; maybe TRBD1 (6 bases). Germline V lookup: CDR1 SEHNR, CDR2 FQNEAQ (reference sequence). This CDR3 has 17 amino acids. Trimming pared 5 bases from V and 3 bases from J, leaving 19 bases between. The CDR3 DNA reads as TGTGCCAGCAGCCCAGGCCCCAGGGGCAGGGACACCGGGGAGCTGTTTTTT. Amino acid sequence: CASSPGPRGRDTGELFF.